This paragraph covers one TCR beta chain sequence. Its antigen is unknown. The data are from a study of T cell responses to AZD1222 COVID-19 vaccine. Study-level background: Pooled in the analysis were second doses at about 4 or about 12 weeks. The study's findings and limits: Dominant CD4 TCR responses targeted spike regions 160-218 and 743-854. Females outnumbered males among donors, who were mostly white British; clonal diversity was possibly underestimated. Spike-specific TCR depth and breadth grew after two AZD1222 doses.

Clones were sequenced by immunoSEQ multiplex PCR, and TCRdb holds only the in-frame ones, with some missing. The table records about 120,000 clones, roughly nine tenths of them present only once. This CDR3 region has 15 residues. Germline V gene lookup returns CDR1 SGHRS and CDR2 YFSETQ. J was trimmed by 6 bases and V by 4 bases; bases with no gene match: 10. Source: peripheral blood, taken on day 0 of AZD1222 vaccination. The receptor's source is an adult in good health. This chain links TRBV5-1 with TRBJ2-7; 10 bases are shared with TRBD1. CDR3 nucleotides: TGCGCCAGCAGCGGAGGGACAGGGGCCCTCCCCGAGCAGTACTTC. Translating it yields CASSGGTGALPEQYF.